This T cell receptor beta chain was found in a study of cytomegalovirus exposure and HLA in healthy donors. Study information: The roughly 130 validation repertoires used the same platform as the approximately 620 first-cohort repertoires (as reported by a later analysis).

A note on this clone: No antigen is known for it.

Study-level findings and limits: The listing of 150 to 200 TCR beta chains classed them as cytomegalovirus-associated. First-cohort TCR clusters tended to co-occur in the 120 or so validation repertoires, a later analysis found. Testing in vitro showed three CMV-associated chains specific for CMV antigens.

Clones were sequenced by immunoSEQ multiplex PCR, and TCRdb holds only the in-frame ones, with some missing. The data contain roughly 270,000 clones, approximately 87% of them singletons. The CDR3 runs 16 residues. Unmatched junction bases numbered 9, after V lost 0 bases and J lost 7 bases. CDR1 is LGHNA and CDR2 is YSLEER in the germline V gene. The TCR sequence derives from a young woman in good health and CMV-seronegative. The sequenced sample was PBMCs. The chain has TRBV4-3 and TRBJ1-1; TRBD1 matches at 9 bases. CDR3 residues: CASSQDLDRGVVEAFF. CDR3 nucleotides: TGCGCCAGCAGCCAAGATTTGGACAGGGGAGTGGTTGAAGCTTTCTTT.